The 8 T cell receptor beta chains below come from one sample, sequenced in a study of CD4+ T cells in melanoma. Profiling relied on immunoSEQ multiplex PCR, and the TCRdb table lists in-frame clones only, not all of them. This sample has approximately 14,000 clones, with around 68% found just once. Material for sequencing was cells from a culture (not recorded whether cultured in vitro). Receptors were obtained from a human donor with melanoma.

The J gene is TRBJ1-1, the V gene TRBV29-1; 9 positions match TRBD1. The CDR3 contains 18 residues. The V and J ends lost 6 bases and 5 bases, in that order; junction bases with no gene match: 22. Per the germline V gene, CDR1 is SQVTM and CDR2 is ANQGSEA. DNA of the CDR3: TGCAGCGTACATCACAGCACAGGGGGCCTTATCCAACGGACTGAAGCTTTCTTT. This codes for CSVHHSTGGLIQRTEAFF.

The rearrangement uses TRBV9 and TRBJ1-6; D is unclear. V lost 4 bases, J lost 10 bases, and 15 bases lay in between. The CDR3 length is 14 residues. Germline V CDR1 and CDR2: SGDLS, YYNGEE. The CDR3 spells CASSPRVGPSPLHF. DNA of the CDR3: TGTGCCAGCAGCCCTCGGGTCGGTCCATCACCCCTCCACTTT. Complete variable domain (other parts from reference TRBV9 and TRBJ1-6): DSGVTQTPKHLITATGQRVTLRCSPRSGDLSVYWYQQSLDQGLQFLIQYYNGEERAKGNILERFSAQQFPDLHSELNLSSLELGDSALYFCASSPRVGPSPLHFGNGTRLTVT.

The chain is built from TRBV19 and TRBJ2-2; 9 nucleotides line up with TRBD1. CDR3 length: 16 residues. Germline assignment: CDR1 LNHDA and CDR2 SQIVND (reference sequence). V gave up 6 bases and J gave up 6 bases; unmatched junction bases: 11. In DNA, the CDR3 is TGTGCCAGTAGACCCCGGACAGGGGCGGTTGCCGGGGAGCTGTTTTTT. It is translated as CASRPRTGAVAGELFF.

The V call is TRBV6-6, the J call TRBJ2-5; D is ambiguous. The V and J ends lost 0 bases and 5 bases respectively, with 4 bases between them. Germline values: CDR1 MNHNY, CDR2 SVGAGI (reference sequence). This CDR3 comprises 12 residues. The CDR3 region is CASSYSGETQYF. DNA of the CDR3: TGTGCCAGCAGTTACTCGGGTGAGACCCAGTACTTC.

The chain links TRBV30 to TRBJ1-2; no clear D. The CDR3 is 15 amino acids. Germline lookup yields CDR1 GTSNPN and CDR2 SVGIG (reference sequence). The V end was cut by 2 bases, the J end by 0 bases, with 13 bases between. The CDR3 DNA is TGTGCCTGGAGTTCTCCGGTCAGAGCTAACTATGGCTACACCTTC. Residues: CAWSSPVRANYGYTF.

This sequence joins TRBV19 and TRBJ2-1; a possible D gene is TRBD2 (6 bases). The CDR3 has 15 residues. Germline-derived CDR1 and CDR2 are LNHDA and SQIVND (reference sequence). The V end was cut by 5 bases, the J end by 0 bases, with 11 bases between. CDR3 amino acids: CASSFGGRSYNEQFF. CDR3 DNA sequence: TGTGCCAGTAGTTTCGGGGGTCGCTCCTACAATGAGCAGTTCTTC.

The J gene is TRBJ1-2, the V gene TRBV5-1, with D tentatively TRBD1 (5 bases). V was shortened by 4 bases and J by 6 bases, with 19 bases between the two germline ends. The CDR3 length is 15 residues. Germline V gene data show CDR1 as SGHRS and CDR2 as YFSETQ. CDR3: CASSPGDSGWNGYTF. In nucleotides, the CDR3 is TGCGCCAGCAGCCCGGGTGACAGTGGGTGGAATGGCTACACCTTC.

The V gene is TRBV6-6, the J gene TRBJ1-3; D perhaps matches TRBD1 (5 bases). The CDR3 has 14 amino acids. Trimming stripped 11 bases from V and 0 bases from J, with 14 bases between. Germline V gene lookup returns CDR1 MNHNY and CDR2 SVGAGI (reference sequence). CDR3 nucleotides: TGTGCCGGGGGGGACGGAAGCTCTGGAAACACCATATATTTT. Its translation is CAGGDGSSGNTIYF.